Presented here are 19 T cell receptor beta chains from one specimen sequenced in a study of blood T cell repertoires in COVID-19. Data came from immunoSEQ multiplex PCR; TCRdb stores just in-frame clones and leaves some out. The table lists 150,000 to 200,000 clones, 80% to 85% of them singletons. The specimen sequenced was peripheral blood. The source is a woman between 70 and 85 years old with COVID-19, enrolled during active disease.

The chain couples TRBV4-3 to TRBJ2-6; 8 nucleotides match TRBD1. There are 15 residues in the CDR3. Germline V gene data show CDR1 as LGHNA and CDR2 as YSLEER. V trimming: 5 bases; J trimming: 10 bases; junction bases outside the gene matches: 10. The CDR3 spells CASSSGPGGSNVLTF. CDR3 in DNA: TGCGCCAGCAGCTCAGGACCAGGGGGCTCAAACGTCCTGACTTTC.

The V call is TRBV28, the J call TRBJ1-1, with D unresolved. This CDR3 is 13 amino acids long. The germline V gene encodes CDR1 MDHEN and CDR2 SYDVKM. Trimming shortened V by 2 bases and J by 0 bases, and 4 bases separated the two germline ends. CDR3 bases: TGTGCCAGCAGTTTACAGATGAACACTGAAGCTTTCTTT. Its translation is CASSLQMNTEAFF.

This chain connects TRBV27 to TRBJ1-3; D is unclear. The ends were cut back, 2 bases at V and 2 bases at J, with 13 bases in the middle. The CDR3 is 16 residues long. The germline CDR1 and CDR2 sequences are MNHEY and SMNVEV (reference sequence). CDR3 loop: CASSLDGQSTGNTIYF. CDR3 DNA: TGTGCCAGCAGTTTAGATGGGCAGTCGACTGGAAACACCATATATTTT.

The chain employs TRBV29-1 and TRBJ2-3; TRBD1 matches 9 bases. Losses at the gene ends were 7 bases for V and 6 bases for J; bases not matched to a gene: 8. The CDR3 spans 13 residues. The germline CDR1 and CDR2 sequences are SQVTM and ANQGSEA. The CDR3 loop is CSERTGVRDTQYF. The DNA for the CDR3 is TGCAGCGAGCGGACAGGGGTGAGGGATACGCAGTATTTT.

The rearrangement links TRBV4-1 to TRBJ2-3, with a tentative D call TRBD2 (5 bases). Germline V lookup: CDR1 MGHRA, CDR2 YSYEKL. Trimming took 4 bases from V and 0 from J, leaving 17 bases between them. The CDR3 is made up of 17 amino acids. CDR3 residues: CASSRPREEASTDTQYF. The CDR3 DNA reads TGCGCCAGCAGCCGCCCCCGGGAAGAGGCTAGCACAGATACGCAGTATTTT.

V gene TRBV7-2 combines with J gene TRBJ2-1; the match to TRBD2 covers 7 bases. CDR1 is SGHTA and CDR2 is FQGNSA in the germline V gene. The CDR3 has 15 amino acids. Unmatched junction bases numbered 13, after V lost 5 bases and J lost 9 bases. CDR3: CASSQSWGGLVEQFF. In DNA, the CDR3 is TGTGCCAGCAGCCAGTCTTGGGGAGGGTTGGTTGAGCAGTTCTTC.

The gene calls are TRBV7-9 and TRBJ2-7; D not resolved. The germline V gene has CDR1 SEHNR and CDR2 FQNEAQ (reference sequence). The CDR3 runs to 15 residues. V lost 3 bases and J 0 bases, leaving 12 bases between the germline ends. The CDR3: CASSFTQAYSYEQYF. Here the CDR3 DNA reads TGTGCCAGCAGCTTTACCCAAGCGTACTCCTACGAGCAGTACTTC.

This clone has just a few counts. This chain uses TRBV7-2 with TRBJ2-2; 7 bases line up with TRBD1. V lost 5 bases, J lost 4 bases, and 10 bases stayed unmatched. The CDR3 spans 16 residues. Germline loops: CDR1 SGHTA, CDR2 FQGNSA. The CDR3 loop reads CASSARQGTGTGELFF. As DNA, the CDR3 is TGTGCCAGCAGCGCCCGACAGGGAACGGGCACCGGGGAGCTGTTTTTT.

The V call is TRBV11-2, the J call TRBJ2-2, with 8 bases identical to TRBD2. Germline V gene lookup returns CDR1 SGHAT and CDR2 FQNNGV. J gave up 7 bases and V 4 bases, and 5 bases lay outside the gene matches. The CDR3 runs 14 residues. The CDR3: CASSSGLVNGELFF. CDR3 nucleotides: TGTGCCAGCAGCTCGGGACTAGTAAACGGGGAGCTGTTTTTT.

This rearrangement joins TRBV29-1 to TRBJ2-7, with 8 nucleotides matching TRBD1. Germline CDR1 and CDR2: SQVTM and ANQGSEA. V trimming: 4 bases; J trimming: 5 bases; junction bases outside the gene matches: 4. CDR3 length equals 12 residues. CDR3 nucleotides: TGCAGCGTTGGGACAGGGTGGAACGAGCAGTACTTC. This sequence encodes CSVGTGWNEQYF.

This clone was detected only a few times. This chain links TRBV6-5 with TRBJ1-1; possibly TRBD1 for D (5 bases). CDR1 and CDR2 from the germline V gene are MNHEY and SVGAGI. The CDR3 has 13 residues. The V and J ends lost 7 bases and 5 bases respectively, with 14 bases between them. The DNA of the CDR3 is TGTGCCAGCACCAGGGAAAGGAGAACTGAAGCTTTCTTT. It yields the protein CASTRERRTEAFF.

The chain combines TRBV5-1 with TRBJ2-2, with D possibly matching TRBD1 (5 bases). The V gene's germline CDR1 is SGHRS and CDR2 YFSETQ. This CDR3 is built from 14 residues. Trimming took off 6 bases at V and 1 base at J, with 10 bases between the two ends. DNA for the CDR3: TGCGCCAGCACGGACACAGAGAACACCGGGGAGCTGTTTTTT. Its protein is CASTDTENTGELFF.

The V and J genes are TRBV14 and TRBJ2-1; tentatively, D is TRBD2 (6 bases). V lost 2 bases and J 7 bases, leaving 9 bases between the germline ends. This CDR3 is 13 amino acids long. The germline gives CDR1 SGHDN, CDR2 FVKESK. This CDR3 is CASSQIRGNEQFF. The CDR3 coding sequence is TGTGCCAGCAGCCAAATTCGGGGGAATGAGCAGTTCTTC.

This chain connects TRBV10-3 to TRBJ2-7; TRBD1 is a possible D gene (6 bases). Germline V gene sequence: CDR1 ENHRY, CDR2 SYGVKD. The CDR3 is made up of 15 amino acids. Trimming stripped 5 bases from V and 2 bases from J, with 16 bases between. The CDR3 sequence is CAISNTREGAYEQYF. The CDR3 DNA reads as TGTGCCATCAGTAACACTCGAGAGGGGGCCTACGAGCAGTACTTC.

This clone is a singleton in its sample. This sequence joins TRBV28 and TRBJ2-5; 9 nucleotides line up with TRBD2. The length of the CDR3 is 16 residues. J was trimmed by 1 base and V by 4 bases; bases with no gene match: 7. Germline V gene sequence: CDR1 MDHEN, CDR2 SYDVKM. The CDR3 region is CASSSQTSGFQETQYF. In DNA, the CDR3 is TGTGCCAGCAGTTCCCAGACTAGCGGTTTCCAAGAGACCCAGTACTTC.

The V and J genes are TRBV2 and TRBJ2-5; 9 nucleotides agree with TRBD1. Trimming cost V 5 bases and J 6 bases; bases outside gene matches: 10. The germline V gene encodes CDR1 SNHLY and CDR2 FYNNEI. CDR3 length: 15 amino acids. The CDR3 reads CASSRTGEGGKTQYF. The DNA for the CDR3 is TGTGCCAGCAGTCGGACAGGGGAGGGTGGGAAGACCCAGTACTTC. Drawing the rest from reference TRBV2 and TRBJ2-5, the complete variable domain is EPEVTQTPSHQVTQMGQEVILRCVPISNHLYFYWYRQILGQKVEFLVSFYNNEISEKSEIFDDQFSVERPDGSNFTLKIRSTKLEDSAMYFCASSRTGEGGKTQYFGPGTRLLVL.

The J gene is TRBJ2-7, the V gene TRBV27, with 9 bases that match TRBD1. From germline, CDR1 is MNHEY and CDR2 SMNVEV (reference sequence). J was trimmed by 2 bases and V by 3 bases; bases with no gene match: 8. This CDR3 has 16 residues. The CDR3 region has the DNA TGTGCCAGCAGTTTTACCGGGACAGGGAAAACCTACGAGCAGTACTTC. Amino acids: CASSFTGTGKTYEQYF.

The chain joins TRBV4-3 to TRBJ1-3, with 9 positions matching TRBD1. The germline CDR1 and CDR2 sequences are LGHNA and YSLEER. This CDR3 is 16 amino acids long. With 0 bases clipped from V and 5 bases from J, the junction kept 5 bases outside the gene matches. CDR3 loop: CASSQEMTGGRNTIYF. CDR3 DNA: TGCGCCAGCAGCCAAGAAATGACAGGGGGTAGAAACACCATATATTTT.

This clone was counted once. Here the CDR3 DNA reads TGTGCCAGCAGCAAAGGGGCCGTAGCACAAGCTTTCTTT. It translates to CASSKGAVAQAFF. The V gene is TRBV7-2, the J gene TRBJ1-1, with D perhaps matching TRBD1 (5 bases). V lost 5 bases and J 9 bases, leaving 16 bases between the germline ends. CDR1 SGHTA and CDR2 FQGNSA come from the germline V gene. This CDR3 region has 13 residues. The whole variable domain, remainder taken from reference TRBV7-2 and TRBJ1-1, is GAGVSQSPSNKVTEKGKDVELRCDPISGHTALYWYRQSLGQGLEFLIYFQGNSAPDKSGLPSDRFSAERTGGSVSTLTIQRTQQEDSAVYLCASSKGAVAQAFFGQGTRLTVV.